This TCR beta chain was identified in a study of T-cell reconstitution after alpha-beta-depleted transplantation in children. Germline CDR1 and CDR2: SEHNR and FQNEAQ (reference sequence). Deletions cut 1 base from V and 4 bases from J, with 7 bases between. This CDR3 has 14 amino acids. Unique molecular identifiers were built into the TCRbeta library. TCRdb recomputed calls from the PCR reads with MiXCR, one row per CDR3 protein. The sample lists some 200,000 distinct CDR3 sequences, 13% to 15% occurring once. This clonotype was seen a few times. The TCR originated in a human donor who donated a stem cell graft to a child with acute lymphoblastic leukemia. The sequences come from PBMCs from the stem cell graft donor, collected from the stem cell graft. The J gene is TRBJ2-2, the V gene TRBV7-9; D unresolved. The CDR3 coding sequence is TGTGCCAGCAGCTTAGGACGCGGCACCGGGGAGCTGTTTTTT. Its protein is CASSLGRGTGELFF.